The 29 T cell receptor beta chains presented below share a single source sample, sequenced in a study of control samples from healthy donors and cancer patients. Measured with immunoSEQ multiplex PCR; TCRdb has only the in-frame clones, and not every one. This table holds more than 140,000 clones, around 90% found once. Sequenced input: blood. These receptors were taken from a man younger than 35 in good health.

The rearrangement uses TRBV2 and TRBJ2-7; TRBD1 agrees at 11 bases. Germline lookup yields CDR1 SNHLY and CDR2 FYNNEI. The V and J ends lost 2 bases and 5 bases, in that order; junction bases with no gene match: 5. This CDR3 has 15 residues. The CDR3: CASSETWTGGDEQYF. The CDR3 DNA reads as TGTGCCAGCAGTGAAACGTGGACAGGGGGCGACGAGCAGTACTTC.

The chain employs TRBV4-2 and TRBJ2-1; TRBD1 matches 7 bases. The germline V gene encodes CDR1 LGHNA and CDR2 YNFKEQ. V lost 2 bases to trimming and J lost 7 bases; unmatched junction nucleotides: 8. This CDR3 region has 15 residues. DNA for the CDR3: TGTGCCAGCAGCCAACCACAGGGGACGGGGAATGAGCAGTTCTTC. Protein sequence: CASSQPQGTGNEQFF.

The CDR3 protein is CASSLSQAGGGYTF. CDR3 nucleotides: TGTGCCAGCAGTTTATCTCAGGCTGGTGGTGGCTACACCTTC. The chain links TRBV28 to TRBJ1-2; D not resolved. The CDR3 spans 14 residues. V gave up 1 base and J gave up 7 bases, with 13 bases separating them. Germline V gene sequence: CDR1 MDHEN, CDR2 SYDVKM.

The CDR3 DNA reads TGCGCCAGCAGCTCCGCGGGACAGTCCACAGATACGCAGTATTTT. It specifies CASSSAGQSTDTQYF. The V call is TRBV5-1, the J call TRBJ2-3; TRBD1 might be the D (7 bases). This CDR3 is built from 15 residues. The V end lost 3 bases, the J end lost 2 bases, and 13 bases lay between the germline ends. The V gene's germline CDR1 is SGHRS and CDR2 YFSETQ.

This rearrangement joins TRBV27 to TRBJ2-6; no reliable D call. Germline V gene lookup returns CDR1 MNHEY and CDR2 SMNVEV (reference sequence). The CDR3 is made up of 13 amino acids. The V gene lost 8 bases and the J gene lost 13 bases, with 18 bases spanning the gap. Written as DNA, the CDR3 is TGTGCCAGCTCCGACTCGTGGGGTTCAGTCCTGACTTTC. It specifies CASSDSWGSVLTF. Full variable domain (remainder filled in from reference TRBV27 and TRBJ2-6): EAQVTQNPRYLITVTGKKLTVTCSQNMNHEYMSWYRQDPGLGLRQIYYSMNVEVTDKGDVPEGYKVSRKEKRNFPLILESPSPNQTSLYFCASSDSWGSVLTFGAGSRLTVL.

This chain uses TRBV3-1 (or the pseudogene TRBV3-2) with TRBJ1-6; D is unresolved. Germline assignment: CDR1 LGHDT and CDR2 YNNKEL (reference sequence). This CDR3 has 12 residues. The V end was cut by 3 bases, the J end by 9 bases, with 6 bases between. Here the CDR3 DNA reads TGTGCCAGCAGCCAGGGGAGTTCACCCCTCCACTTT. Translated, it gives CASSQGSSPLHF.

The rearrangement uses TRBV10-3 and TRBJ1-5; D is ambiguous. CDR1 and CDR2 (germline): ENHRY, SYGVKD. The CDR3 length is 10 residues. The V gene lost 5 bases and the J gene lost 5 bases, with 1 base spanning the gap. The CDR3 nucleotides are TGTGCCATCAGTCATCAGCCCCAGCATTTT. This encodes CAISHQPQHF.

The chain combines TRBV5-1 with TRBJ1-2; tentatively, D is TRBD1 (5 bases). The CDR3 has 12 residues. V lost 4 bases and J lost 6, with 10 bases in between. In germline, CDR1 is SGHRS, CDR2 YFSETQ. The CDR3 protein is CASSIRDDGYTF. CDR3 DNA sequence: TGCGCCAGCAGCATCCGGGACGATGGCTACACCTTC.

The chain links TRBV7-9 to TRBJ1-3, with a tentative D call TRBD1 (6 bases). Trimming removed 5 bases from V and 0 bases from J, with 14 bases in between. The CDR3 has 16 amino acids. Germline V gene sequence: CDR1 SEHNR, CDR2 FQNEAQ (reference sequence). The CDR3 region is CASSVDSPISGNTIYF. The DNA for the CDR3 is TGTGCCAGCAGCGTGGACAGCCCGATCTCTGGAAACACCATATATTTT.

The J gene is TRBJ1-4, the V gene TRBV28; D perhaps matches TRBD1 (6 bases). Trimming left V 6 bases short and J 5 bases short, with 13 bases between. The CDR3 runs to 14 residues. CDR1 is MDHEN, CDR2 SYDVKM, per germline. The CDR3 here is CASSPDRLNEKLFF. Here the CDR3 DNA reads TGTGCCAGCAGCCCGGACAGACTCAATGAAAAACTGTTTTTT.

The chain carries TRBV6-2 or TRBV6-3 and TRBJ2-4; 11 positions agree with TRBD2. V dropped 7 bases and J dropped 11; count of bases not matched to a gene: 7. The CDR3 covers 13 residues. Germline lookup yields CDR1 MNHEY and CDR2 SVGEGT. The CDR3 is CASTPPGLAVQYF. CDR3 DNA sequence: TGTGCCAGCACCCCTCCGGGACTAGCGGTTCAGTACTTC.

The count of this clone is one. The V gene is TRBV18, the J gene TRBJ1-3, with D possibly being TRBD1 (5 bases). V was trimmed by 2 bases and J by 0 bases, leaving 17 bases between them. The CDR3 totals 18 residues. CDR1 and CDR2 (germline): KGHSH, LQKENI. The CDR3 coding sequence is TGTGCCAGCTCACCAACGACCGGGACGGCTAACTCTGGAAACACCATATATTTT. Amino acid sequence: CASSPTTGTANSGNTIYF.

The gene calls are TRBV5-1 and TRBJ2-5; TRBD2 is a possible D gene (5 bases). In germline, CDR1 is SGHRS, CDR2 YFSETQ. The CDR3 has 14 residues. V was clipped by 0 bases and J by 5 bases, with 11 bases between them. CDR3 loop: CASSLAGSGETQYF. CDR3 coding DNA: TGCGCCAGCAGCTTGGCGGGCTCGGGGGAGACCCAGTACTTC.

The chain joins TRBV6-5 to TRBJ1-6; 9 bases are a match to TRBD1. CDR3 length equals 14 residues. The V and J ends lost 6 bases and 7 bases, in that order; junction bases with no gene match: 4. The germline CDR1 and CDR2 sequences are MNHEY and SVGAGI. In DNA form, the CDR3 reads TGTGCCAGCAGAACCGGGACAGGGAATTCACCCCTCCACTTT. The encoded protein is CASRTGTGNSPLHF.

This clone showed up just once. This chain links TRBV19 with TRBJ1-1; tentatively, D is TRBD1 (5 bases). V shed 8 bases and J shed 1 base, with 8 bases lying between them. Germline CDR1 LNHDA, CDR2 SQIVND (reference sequence). The CDR3 is 12 residues long. CDR3 coding DNA: TGTGCCAGTCCCAGGGAGAACACTGAAGCTTTCTTT. This sequence encodes CASPRENTEAFF.

The chain carries TRBV7-9 and TRBJ1-5; D remains ambiguous. The CDR3 sequence is 16 residues long. Trimming took 1 base from V and 6 from J, leaving 16 bases between them. From germline, CDR1 is SEHNR and CDR2 FQNEAQ (reference sequence). The DNA of the CDR3 is TGTGCCAGCAGCTTAGAGCTTGTTGGGGATGCTCAGCCCCAGCATTTT. Translation gives CASSLELVGDAQPQHF.

The chain employs TRBV14 and TRBJ1-2, with D possibly matching TRBD1 (5 bases). The CDR3 spans 15 residues. Germline V gene data show CDR1 as SGHDN and CDR2 as FVKESK. The V end was cut by 5 bases, the J end by 1 base, with 14 bases between. As DNA, the CDR3 is TGTGCCAGCAGCTCCCGCCTGACAGATAACTATGGCTACACCTTC. Translating gives CASSSRLTDNYGYTF. Full variable domain (rest looked up from reference TRBV14 and TRBJ1-2): EAGVTQFPSHSVIEKGQTVTLRCDPISGHDNLYWYRRVMGKEIKFLLHFVKESKQDESGMPNNRFLAERTGGTYSTLKVQPAELEDSGVYFCASSSRLTDNYGYTFGSGTRLTVV.

The chain has TRBV6-5 and TRBJ1-1; weak D call: TRBD1 (5 bases). The CDR3 is 15 residues long. Per the germline V gene, CDR1 is MNHEY and CDR2 is SVGAGI. V dropped 8 bases and J dropped 2 bases, with 18 bases sitting between them. This CDR3 is CASGFGGLGNTEAFF. The CDR3 region has the DNA TGTGCCAGCGGCTTCGGGGGATTAGGAAACACTGAAGCTTTCTTT.

The V gene is TRBV4-3, the J gene TRBJ1-1; 8 bases agree with TRBD1. Germline V gives CDR1 LGHNA, CDR2 YSLEER. The CDR3 has 14 amino acids. V dropped 3 bases and J dropped 5; count of bases not matched to a gene: 5. CDR3 residues: CASSHGQGGTEAFF. The DNA for the CDR3 is TGCGCCAGCAGCCATGGACAGGGAGGGACTGAAGCTTTCTTT.

A single count supports this clone. The chain links TRBV30 to TRBJ2-1, with 8 bases fitting TRBD1. Germline CDR1 reads GTSNPN; CDR2 reads SVGIG (reference sequence). CDR3 size: 12 residues. V lost 4 bases and J lost 10; bases outside the gene matches: 6. CDR3: CAWTTGVDEQFF. The CDR3 DNA reads as TGTGCCTGGACGACAGGGGTGGACGAGCAGTTCTTC.

The rearrangement uses TRBV19 and TRBJ1-2; D is uncertain. The germline V gene encodes CDR1 LNHDA and CDR2 SQIVND (reference sequence). This CDR3 comprises 14 residues. V was clipped by 3 bases and J by 0 bases, with 8 bases between them. The CDR3, as DNA: TGTGCCAGTAGTATGCAGACCGCTAACTATGGCTACACCTTC. Residues: CASSMQTANYGYTF. The full variable domain, with the rest looked up from reference TRBV19 and TRBJ1-2, is DGGITQSPKYLFRKEGQNVTLSCEQNLNHDAMYWYRQDPGQGLRLIYYSQIVNDFQKGDIAEGYSVSREKKESFPLTVTSAQKNPTAFYLCASSMQTANYGYTFGSGTRLTVV.

The rearrangement joins TRBV30 to TRBJ1-6, with 12 bases lining up with TRBD1. This CDR3 contains 15 residues. J was trimmed by 8 bases and V by 5 bases; bases with no gene match: 7. Germline values: CDR1 GTSNPN, CDR2 SVGIG (reference sequence). CDR3 residues: CAWQAGQGAYSPLHF. CDR3 bases: TGTGCCTGGCAGGCGGGACAGGGGGCCTATTCACCCCTCCACTTT.

The gene calls are TRBV28 and TRBJ2-2, with D tentatively TRBD1 or TRBD2 (5 bases each). The CDR3 is 16 residues long. Trimming removed 6 bases from V and 3 bases from J, with 17 bases in between. The germline gives CDR1 MDHEN, CDR2 SYDVKM. As DNA, the CDR3 is TGTGCCAGCAGGGGGGTCAGGGTAGGGGACACCGGGGAGCTGTTTTTT. It codes for CASRGVRVGDTGELFF.

The chain joins TRBV7-6 to TRBJ1-5, with D perhaps matching TRBD1 (6 bases). This CDR3 contains 13 residues. Trimming removed 5 bases from V and 7 bases from J, with 12 bases in between. Per the germline V gene, CDR1 is SGHVS and CDR2 is FNYEAQ. CDR3 sequence: CASSGSGDQPQHF. The CDR3 region has the DNA TGTGCCAGCAGCGGCTCAGGGGACCAGCCCCAGCATTTT. Supplemented by reference TRBV7-6 and TRBJ1-5, the full variable domain reads GAGVSQSPRYKVTKRGQDVALRCDPISGHVSLYWYRQALGQGPEFLTYFNYEAQQDKSGLPNDRFSAERPEGSISTLTIQRTEQRDSAMYRCASSGSGDQPQHFGDGTRLSIL.

The J gene is TRBJ2-3, the V gene TRBV19; D is undetermined. The CDR3 runs 11 residues. The V gene lost 0 bases and the J gene lost 5 bases, with 0 bases spanning the gap. Germline CDR1 is LNHDA and CDR2 is SQIVND (reference sequence). CDR3: CASSIEDTQYF. CDR3 sequence (DNA): TGTGCCAGTAGTATAGAAGATACGCAGTATTTT. Full variable domain (remainder filled in from reference TRBV19 and TRBJ2-3): DGGITQSPKYLFRKEGQNVTLSCEQNLNHDAMYWYRQDPGQGLRLIYYSQIVNDFQKGDIAEGYSVSREKKESFPLTVTSAQKNPTAFYLCASSIEDTQYFGPGTRLTVL.

The chain recombines TRBV11-2 with TRBJ2-7, with 7 positions matching TRBD1. CDR3 size: 15 residues. Per germline, CDR1 SGHAT and CDR2 FQNNGV. With V trimmed by 5 bases and J by 1 base, 8 bases remained unmatched. The CDR3 nucleotides are TGTGCCAGCAGCCGTAACCGGGACAGATCCTACGAGCAGTACTTC. Translation: CASSRNRDRSYEQYF.

The chain has TRBV27 and TRBJ1-1; D gene uncertain. The CDR3 is 15 residues long. Per germline, CDR1 MNHEY and CDR2 SMNVEV (reference sequence). The ends were cut back, 2 bases at V and 1 base at J, with 11 bases in the middle. Here the CDR3 reads CASSLTGFSNTEAFF. The CDR3 nucleotides are TGTGCCAGCAGTTTAACCGGATTTTCGAACACTGAAGCTTTCTTT.

The chain joins TRBV7-2 to TRBJ2-1, with a tentative D call TRBD1 (5 bases). This CDR3 is built from 13 residues. Deletions cut 5 bases from V and 9 bases from J, with 14 bases between. Germline CDR1 is SGHTA and CDR2 is FQGNSA. The CDR3 protein is CASSNPSQGEQFF. Here the CDR3 DNA reads TGTGCCAGCAGCAACCCGAGTCAGGGTGAGCAGTTCTTC.

The chain uses TRBV2 and TRBJ2-7; 10 nucleotides line up with TRBD2. CDR1 and CDR2 (germline): SNHLY, FYNNEI. Trimming cost V 2 bases and J 2 bases; bases outside gene matches: 6. The CDR3 has 16 amino acids. For the CDR3, the DNA is TGTGCCAGCAGTGAACGGCTAGCGGGGGATCCCTACGAGCAGTACTTC. It is translated as CASSERLAGDPYEQYF. The whole variable domain, filled in from reference TRBV2 and TRBJ2-7, reads EPEVTQTPSHQVTQMGQEVILRCVPISNHLYFYWYRQILGQKVEFLVSFYNNEISEKSEIFDDQFSVERPDGSNFTLKIRSTKLEDSAMYFCASSERLAGDPYEQYFGPGTRLTVT.